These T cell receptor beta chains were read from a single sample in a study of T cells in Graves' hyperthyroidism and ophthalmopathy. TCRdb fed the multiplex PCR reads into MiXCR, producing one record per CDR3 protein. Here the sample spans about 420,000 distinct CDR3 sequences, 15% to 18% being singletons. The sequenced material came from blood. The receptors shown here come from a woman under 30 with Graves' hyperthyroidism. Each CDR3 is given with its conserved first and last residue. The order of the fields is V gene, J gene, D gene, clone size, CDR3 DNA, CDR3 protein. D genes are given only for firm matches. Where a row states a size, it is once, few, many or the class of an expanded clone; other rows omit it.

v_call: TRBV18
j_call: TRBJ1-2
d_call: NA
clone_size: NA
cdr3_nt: TGTGCCAGCTCACCTATGACACGGCCGGTAGATGGCTACACCTTC
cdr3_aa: CASSPMTRPVDGYTF

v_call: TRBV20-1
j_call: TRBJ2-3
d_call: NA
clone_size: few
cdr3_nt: TGCAGTGCTAGAGAGTGGTTTATTAGCACAGATACGCAGTATTTT
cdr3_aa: CSAREWFISTDTQYF

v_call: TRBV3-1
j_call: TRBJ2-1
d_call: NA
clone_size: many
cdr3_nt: TGTGCCAGCAGCCACTCCTCAGCGGGTGAGCAGTTCTTC
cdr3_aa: CASSHSSAGEQFF

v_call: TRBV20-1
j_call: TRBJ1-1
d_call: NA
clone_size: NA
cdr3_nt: TGCAGTGCCCCTGAACGGAAGACAAAGCTGAACACTGAAGCTTTCTTT
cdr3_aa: CSAPERKTKLNTEAFF

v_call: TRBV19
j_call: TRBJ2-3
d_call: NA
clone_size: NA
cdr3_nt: TGTGCCAGTAGTAGGGCCGAGGCCGGGGCAGGTACGCAGTATTTT
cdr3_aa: CASSRAEAGAGTQYF

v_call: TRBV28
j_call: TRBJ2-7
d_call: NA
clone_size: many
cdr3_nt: TGTGCCAGCAGCTTAACCGGATACGAGCAGTACTTC
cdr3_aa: CASSLTGYEQYF

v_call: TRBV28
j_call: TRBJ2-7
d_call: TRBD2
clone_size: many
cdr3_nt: TGTGCCAGCAGCCACACCATAGCGGGAGTTAGCTCCTACGAGCAGTACTTC
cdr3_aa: CASSHTIAGVSSYEQYF

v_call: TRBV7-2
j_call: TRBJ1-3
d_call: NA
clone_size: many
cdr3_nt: TGTGCCAGCAGCTTAACTGGACCTTCATCCTCTGGAAACACCATATATTTT
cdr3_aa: CASSLTGPSSSGNTIYF

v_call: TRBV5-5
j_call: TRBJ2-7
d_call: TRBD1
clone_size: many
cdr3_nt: TGTGCCAGCAGCCCGACCGGGACAGACCTTAGAGAGCAGTACTTC
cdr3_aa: CASSPTGTDLREQYF

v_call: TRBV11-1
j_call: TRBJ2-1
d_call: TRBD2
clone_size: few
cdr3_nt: TGTGCCAGCAGCTTGAGGCTAGCGGGAGGGAAGTACAATGAGCAGTTCTTC
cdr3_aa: CASSLRLAGGKYNEQFF